This passage covers 27 T cell receptor beta chains from one sample sequenced in a study of T cells after somatic rescue of genetic block (TCRdb year 2020). Library preparation was by the immunoSEQ multiplex PCR assay. TCRdb holds this immuneACCESS table with in-frame rearrangements only. Some clones are missing; in checked studies, unresolved V genes explain under half, and the rest has no known cause. This sample is represented by 15,000 or so clones; approximately 71% of them were singletons. The ten largest clonotypes hold 25% to 30% of the sample. Material for sequencing was peripheral blood mononuclear cells (PBMCs). Every receptor here comes from a man between 18 and 35 years old.

The chain is built from TRBV19 and TRBJ1-5, with 10 nucleotides matching TRBD1. Germline trimming cut 4 bases from V and 6 bases from J; bases unmatched to any gene: 12. CDR3 length equals 17 residues. In germline, CDR1 is LNHDA, CDR2 SQIVND (reference sequence). The CDR3 bases are TGTGCCAGTAGTACCGGACAGGGGGGCTCAGGAGGTCAGCCCCAGCATTTT. The encoded protein is CASSTGQGGSGGQPQHF. The full variable domain, its missing parts supplied by reference TRBV19 and TRBJ1-5, is DGGITQSPKYLFRKEGQNVTLSCEQNLNHDAMYWYRQDPGQGLRLIYYSQIVNDFQKGDIAEGYSVSREKKESFPLTVTSAQKNPTAFYLCASSTGQGGSGGQPQHFGDGTRLSIL.

V usage is TRBV10-1 and J usage is TRBJ2-3, with D hard to call. The germline gives CDR1 WNHNN, CDR2 SYGVQD (reference sequence). The CDR3 contains 14 residues. CDR3 residues: CVDEGRNSTDTQYF. CDR3 DNA: TGCGTCGACGAAGGCAGAAATAGCACAGATACGCAGTATTTT.

This clone occurred a few times. The V call is TRBV11-3, the J call TRBJ2-2, with 7 bases aligning to TRBD1. The junction had 9 bases not matched to a gene; V was cut back by 3 bases and J by 5 bases. There are 16 residues in the CDR3. CDR1 and CDR2 from the germline V gene are SGHNT and YENEEA. This CDR3 is CASSFPPGGFTGELFF. The CDR3 nucleotides are TGTGCCAGCAGCTTCCCACCAGGGGGTTTTACCGGGGAGCTGTTTTTT. Together with reference TRBV11-3 and TRBJ2-2, the CDR3 gives the full variable domain: EAGVVQSPRYKIIEKKQPVAFWCNPISGHNTLYWYLQNLGQGPELLIRYENEEAVDDSQLPKDRFSAERLKGVDSTLKIQPAELGDSAVYLCASSFPPGGFTGELFFGEGSRLTVL.

The chain links TRBV27 to TRBJ2-1; TRBD2 agrees at 9 bases. Per germline, CDR1 MNHEY and CDR2 SMNVEV (reference sequence). This CDR3 has 19 residues. The junction had 17 bases not matched to a gene; V was cut back by 0 bases and J by 8 bases. CDR3 DNA sequence: TGTGCCAGCAGTTTATCCCCGCGACGGGCGGGAGGGCCTGGGGATGAGCAGTTCTTC. Its translation is CASSLSPRRAGGPGDEQFF.

This chain joins TRBV5-4 and TRBJ2-7; D possibly corresponds to TRBD1 (6 bases). Trimming left V 0 bases short and J 4 bases short, with 8 bases between. The length of the CDR3 is 13 residues. The V gene's germline CDR1 is SGHNT and CDR2 YYREEE (reference sequence). The CDR3 is CASSLVGGYEQYF. CDR3 DNA: TGTGCCAGCAGCTTGGTAGGGGGTTACGAGCAGTACTTC.

About this clone itself: A junction boundary mismatches the germline segment, possibly from a read error. This CDR3 is also generated by other DNA sequences in the sample. The V and J genes are TRBV5-1 and TRBJ2-7; a possible D gene is TRBD1 (5 bases). Germline V gene data show CDR1 as SGHRS and CDR2 as YFSETQ. The CDR3 covers 15 residues. CDR3 nucleotides: TGCGCCAGCAGCTCCATAGGGGAACCGCTATACGAGCAGTACTTT. It encodes CASSSIGEPLYEQYF.

The chain employs TRBV5-5 and TRBJ2-3; 7 bases align to TRBD2. V lost 4 bases, J lost 6 bases, and 14 bases stayed unmatched. CDR1 is SGHKS, CDR2 YYEKEE, per germline (reference sequence). The CDR3 loop spans 16 amino acids. CDR3 in amino acids: CASSLGGRAPSDTQYF. The CDR3, as DNA: TGTGCCAGCAGCCTCGGGGGGAGGGCCCCATCGGATACGCAGTATTTT.

J is TRBJ1-3 and V is TRBV6-5; D gene uncertain. CDR3 length: 13 amino acids. The germline gives CDR1 MNHEY, CDR2 SVGAGI. V was pared by 6 bases and J by 0 bases, with 6 bases between. The CDR3 is CASSLISGNTIYF. The DNA for the CDR3 is TGTGCCAGCAGCTTAATCTCTGGAAACACCATATATTTT.

This clone was found once. CDR3 amino acids: CASSPWTGVSYEQYF. As DNA, the CDR3 is TGTGCCAGCAGTCCCTGGACAGGGGTTTCCTACGAGCAGTACTTC. The genes are TRBV27 and TRBJ2-7; 9 bases map to TRBD1. Trimming removed 5 bases from V and 1 base from J; junction bases left unmatched: 6. The CDR3 runs 15 residues. CDR1 and CDR2 from the germline V gene are MNHEY and SMNVEV (reference sequence).

The V gene is TRBV6-1, the J gene TRBJ2-1; tentative D call: TRBD2 (5 bases). CDR3 length equals 15 residues. V gave up 7 bases and J gave up 1 base, with 14 bases separating them. In germline, CDR1 is MNHNS, CDR2 SASEGT. As DNA, the CDR3 is TGTGCCAGCAACCATCCGGGAAAGTCCTACAATGAGCAGTTCTTC. This gives the protein CASNHPGKSYNEQFF.

The rearrangement joins TRBV25-1 to TRBJ1-4; D unresolved. Germline CDR1 and CDR2: MGHDK and SYGVNS. The CDR3 sequence is 15 residues long. V gave up 3 bases and J gave up 4 bases, with 12 bases separating them. The CDR3 loop reads CASSDYHALNEKLFF. The CDR3 nucleotides are TGTGCCAGCAGTGACTATCACGCCCTTAATGAAAAACTGTTTTTT.

The chain combines TRBV2 with TRBJ2-3; 7 bases are a match to TRBD2. Germline loops: CDR1 SNHLY, CDR2 FYNNEI. Germline trimming cut 4 bases from V and 3 bases from J; bases unmatched to any gene: 7. The CDR3 covers 15 residues. CDR3 in amino acids: CASSVQGGRTDTQYF. The DNA of the CDR3 is TGTGCCAGCAGTGTCCAGGGAGGGAGGACAGATACGCAGTATTTT.

In its sample, this clone was seen a few times. The chain is built from TRBV10-3 and TRBJ2-1; TRBD1 is a possible D gene (7 bases). There are 15 residues in the CDR3. Germline V gene data show CDR1 as ENHRY and CDR2 as SYGVKD. V was trimmed by 4 bases and J by 7 bases, leaving 17 bases between them. For the CDR3, the DNA is TGTGCCATCAGTGTCAGCGCAGGGGGAGGAAATGAGCAGTTCTTC. It yields the protein CAISVSAGGGNEQFF.

Within the sample, this clone is medium-sized. The genes are TRBV27 and TRBJ2-4; 8 bases fit TRBD2. V was clipped by 4 bases and J by 8 bases; unmatched bases: 4. The CDR3 sequence is 13 residues long. Per germline, CDR1 MNHEY and CDR2 SMNVEV (reference sequence). CDR3 residues: CASSYAGGYIQYF. CDR3 nucleotides: TGTGCCAGCAGTTATGCGGGGGGATACATTCAGTACTTC.

V usage is TRBV28 and J usage is TRBJ2-3, with TRBD2 identical over 10 bases. CDR1 MDHEN and CDR2 SYDVKM come from the germline V gene. The CDR3 sequence is 17 residues long. V lost 5 bases and J lost 1; bases outside the gene matches: 9. The DNA of the CDR3 is TGTGCCAGCAGTCCCGGCCCTAGCGGGAGTGGCACAGATACGCAGTATTTT. Encoded protein: CASSPGPSGSGTDTQYF. The full variable domain, in which reference TRBV28 and TRBJ2-3 provide the parts outside the CDR3, is DVKVTQSSRYLVKRTGEKVFLECVQDMDHENMFWYRQDPGLGLRLIYFSYDVKMKEKGDIPEGYSVSREKKERFSLILESASTNQTSMYLCASSPGPSGSGTDTQYFGPGTRLTVL.

This chain links TRBV28 with TRBJ2-5, with TRBD1 identical over 10 bases. The CDR3 runs to 17 residues. Per the germline V gene, CDR1 is MDHEN and CDR2 is SYDVKM. Trimming cost V 6 bases and J 1 base; bases outside gene matches: 11. CDR3 sequence: CASSLGQGVRLQETQYF. CDR3 DNA: TGTGCCAGCAGCCTCGGACAGGGGGTACGACTCCAAGAGACCCAGTACTTC.

This clone qualifies as medium-sized. The V call is TRBV4-1, the J call TRBJ2-7; D gene ambiguous. Trimming cost V 1 base and J 5 bases, with 21 bases left between them. Germline values: CDR1 MGHRA, CDR2 YSYEKL. The CDR3 runs 17 residues. DNA of the CDR3: TGCGCCAGCAGCCAAGCTCCTTTTAGGCCGGCTTGGGACGAGCAGTACTTC. Protein product: CASSQAPFRPAWDEQYF.

This clone was counted once. V usage is TRBV25-1 and J usage is TRBJ2-3; D is unresolved. CDR3 length equals 13 residues. Germline lookup yields CDR1 MGHDK and CDR2 SYGVNS. V lost 6 bases and J lost 0, with 7 bases in between. CDR3 loop: CASREHSTDTQYF. Here the CDR3 DNA reads TGTGCCAGCAGAGAACACAGCACAGATACGCAGTATTTT. The full variable domain, rest sourced from reference TRBV25-1 and TRBJ2-3, is EADIYQTPRYLVIGTGKKITLECSQTMGHDKMYWYQQDPGMELHLIHYSYGVNSTEKGDLSSESTVSRIRTEHFPLTLESARPSHTSQYLCASREHSTDTQYFGPGTRLTVL.

This rearrangement joins TRBV18 to TRBJ2-7, with TRBD1 matching over 8 bases. Germline assignment: CDR1 KGHSH and CDR2 LQKENI. The CDR3 runs 14 residues. J lost 4 bases, V lost 5 bases, and 7 bases had no gene match. CDR3: CASSGGRGLYEQYF. The CDR3 nucleotides are TGTGCCAGCTCAGGGGGCAGGGGGCTATACGAGCAGTACTTC.

The gene calls are TRBV2 and TRBJ2-4; unclear D gene. The CDR3 covers 11 residues. Germline V gives CDR1 SNHLY, CDR2 FYNNEI. Trimming took off 4 bases at V and 7 bases at J, with 5 bases between the two ends. CDR3 nucleotides: TGTGCCAGCAGTGGGCGGAACATTCAGTACTTC. Translating it yields CASSGRNIQYF.

The chain employs TRBV10-3 and TRBJ1-5; D unresolved. V was trimmed by 3 bases and J by 11 bases, leaving 8 bases between them. The CDR3 loop spans 11 amino acids. The germline gives CDR1 ENHRY, CDR2 SYGVKD. Here the CDR3 DNA reads TGTGCCATCAGTGACTTGACAACCCAGCATTTT. Its protein product is CAISDLTTQHF.

This clone appeared a few times. J is TRBJ1-1 and V is TRBV5-4, with D tentatively TRBD1 (5 bases). V was pared by 4 bases and J by 1 base, with 8 bases between. This CDR3 spans 13 amino acids. Germline V lookup: CDR1 SGHNT, CDR2 YYREEE (reference sequence). The CDR3 coding sequence is TGTGCCAGCAGCCCGGGGGGGAACACTGAAGCTTTCTTT. Protein: CASSPGGNTEAFF. Together with reference TRBV5-4 and TRBJ1-1, the CDR3 gives the full variable domain: ETGVTQSPTHLIKTRGQQVTLRCSSQSGHNTVSWYQQALGQGPQFIFQYYREEENGRGNFPPRFSGLQFPNYSSELNVNALELDDSALYLCASSPGGNTEAFFGQGTRLTVV.

The J gene is TRBJ1-4, the V gene TRBV5-4; 8 nucleotides agree with TRBD1. Per germline, CDR1 SGHNT and CDR2 YYREEE (reference sequence). CDR3 length equals 16 residues. V was clipped by 1 base and J by 3 bases; unmatched bases: 5. The CDR3 reads CASSLSTGGANEKLFF. CDR3 nucleotides: TGTGCCAGCAGCTTGAGCACAGGGGGGGCTAATGAAAAACTGTTTTTT. Using reference TRBV5-4 and TRBJ1-4 for the parts outside the CDR3, the full variable domain is ETGVTQSPTHLIKTRGQQVTLRCSSQSGHNTVSWYQQALGQGPQFIFQYYREEENGRGNFPPRFSGLQFPNYSSELNVNALELDDSALYLCASSLSTGGANEKLFFGSGTQLSVL.

This clone has more than one count but fewer than ten. This chain uses TRBV30 with TRBJ2-3; no definite D call. This CDR3 contains 16 residues. V dropped 5 bases and J dropped 6 bases, with 24 bases sitting between them. In germline, CDR1 is GTSNPN, CDR2 SVGIG (reference sequence). The CDR3 spells CAWRTPPRRHPDTQYF. The CDR3 DNA follows: TGTGCCTGGCGAACCCCCCCCCGACGACACCCGGATACGCAGTATTTT.

V usage is TRBV6-5 and J usage is TRBJ1-1, with D possibly being TRBD1 (5 bases). The CDR3 length is 16 residues. CDR1 MNHEY and CDR2 SVGAGI come from the germline V gene. V shed 0 bases and J shed 0 bases, with 11 bases lying between them. The CDR3 spells CASSYSRRQMNTEAFF. Written as DNA, the CDR3 is TGTGCCAGCAGTTACTCGAGGAGACAGATGAACACTGAAGCTTTCTTT.

The chain joins TRBV7-9 to TRBJ2-7, with 11 positions matching TRBD1. CDR3 length: 14 residues. Germline CDR1 reads SEHNR; CDR2 reads FQNEAQ (reference sequence). J gave up 6 bases and V 10 bases, and 11 bases lay outside the gene matches. CDR3 sequence (DNA): TGTGCCACCACCGGGACAGGGGGTTCTGGCGAGCAGTACTTC. Protein sequence: CATTGTGGSGEQYF.

This chain uses TRBV6-1 with TRBJ1-5, with no clear D. The CDR3 loop spans 15 amino acids. Germline V gene sequence: CDR1 MNHNS, CDR2 SASEGT. V lost 3 bases, J lost 2 bases, and 11 bases lay in between. The CDR3 reads CASSEAGRGNQPQHF. The CDR3, as DNA: TGTGCCAGCAGTGAGGCCGGAAGGGGCAATCAGCCCCAGCATTTT.